Below, 2 T cell receptor beta chains from the same sample are listed, as sequenced in a study of human T cells and chemical hapten exposure (dated by TCRdb to the early 2020s). The time point label of this sample denotes: patch test 2, 6 weeks after DPC sensitization. The treatment or condition tag for this specimen amounts to: therapeutic diphenylcyclopropenone sensitization with weekly scalp DPC. Receptors were amplified or captured by RACE. Instrument on record: NextSeq 500. The public reads were run again by TCRdb, first through fastp at Q25 and then through MiXCR, and only productive beta chains were kept. One record per CDR3 amino acid sequence lists the most common genes and DNA. A total of about 84,000 distinct CDR3 sequences appear in this sample, around 9.3% of them only once. The ten largest clonotypes hold 4.5% to 5% of the sample. Sequenced here: whole blood, sampled in connection with sensitization to the hapten diphenylcyclopropenone (DPC). Receptors originate from a woman aged 45-60 years with alopecia areata. Some clones in this sample may be carry-over from other donors' samples.

In this sample, this clonotype turned up many times. The J gene is TRBJ1-1, the V gene TRBV3-1; perhaps TRBD1 as D (6 bases). Per germline, CDR1 LGHDT and CDR2 YNNKEL (reference sequence). The CDR3 is made up of 13 amino acids. With 0 bases removed from V and 8 bases from J, the gap between germline ends came to 10 bases. The CDR3, as DNA: TGTGCCAGCAGCCAAGAAGTCCAGGGGGAAGCTTTCTTT. This gives the protein CASSQEVQGEAFF.

V gene TRBV7-9 combines with J gene TRBJ2-1; 12 bases align to TRBD2. Germline values: CDR1 SEHNR, CDR2 FQNEAQ (reference sequence). The CDR3 consists of 16 residues. The V gene end was trimmed by 7 bases and the J gene end by 1 base; junction bases not matched to a gene: 5. The CDR3 region has the DNA TGTGCCAGCATCACCGGGACTAGCGGGTCCTACAATGAGCAGTTCTTC. Its translation: CASITGTSGSYNEQFF. The full variable domain, in which reference TRBV7-9 and TRBJ2-1 provide the parts outside the CDR3, is DTGVSQNPRHKITKRGQNVTFRCDPISEHNRLYWYRQTLGQGPEFLTYFQNEAQLEKSRLLSDRFSAERPKGSFSTLEIQRTEQGDSAMYLCASITGTSGSYNEQFFGPGTRLTVL.